This T cell receptor beta chain was documented in a study of blood T cell repertoires in COVID-19. The wider study: PBMCs, B-cell-depleted T cells, or T cells provided the cDNA or gDNA that made up the material.

Sequencing used immunoSEQ multiplex PCR; TCRdb keeps in-frame clones, though not all of them. Here the sample spans about 91,000 clones, about 88% being singletons. Trimming shortened V by 3 bases and J by 4 bases, and 15 bases separated the two germline ends. CDR1 and CDR2 (germline): ENHRY, SYGVKD. The CDR3 has 15 amino acids. The receptor's source is a woman older than 75 with active COVID-19. V is TRBV10-3 and J is TRBJ2-5, with a possible D match to TRBD2 (7 bases). Material for sequencing was peripheral blood. CDR3 sequence (DNA): TGTGCCATCAGTGAAAGGGGGGGAGCCCGAGAGACCCAGTACTTC. It translates to CAISERGGARETQYF.